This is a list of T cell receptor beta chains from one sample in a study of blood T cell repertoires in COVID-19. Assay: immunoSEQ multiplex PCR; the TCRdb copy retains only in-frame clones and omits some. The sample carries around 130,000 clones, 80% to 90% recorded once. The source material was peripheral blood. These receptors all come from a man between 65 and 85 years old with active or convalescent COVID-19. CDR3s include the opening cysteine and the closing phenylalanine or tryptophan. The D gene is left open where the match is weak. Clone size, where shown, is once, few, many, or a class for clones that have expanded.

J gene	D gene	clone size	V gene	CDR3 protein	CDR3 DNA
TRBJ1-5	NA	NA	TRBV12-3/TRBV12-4	CASSHGRDQPQHF	TGTGCCAGCAGCCACGGGAGAGATCAGCCCCAGCATTTT
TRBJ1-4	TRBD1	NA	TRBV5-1	CASSLGQGDEKLFF	TGCGCCAGCAGCCTTGGACAGGGGGATGAAAAACTGTTTTTT
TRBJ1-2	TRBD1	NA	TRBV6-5	CASSLTGVVGYTF	TGTGCCAGCAGTTTAACAGGGGTGGTTGGCTACACCTTC
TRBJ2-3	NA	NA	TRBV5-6	CASSFDRRDTDTQYF	TGTGCCAGCAGCTTCGACAGAAGAGACACAGATACGCAGTATTTT
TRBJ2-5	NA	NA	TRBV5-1	CASSLGQGGETQYF	TGCGCCAGCAGCTTGGGACAGGGAGGAGAGACCCAGTACTTC
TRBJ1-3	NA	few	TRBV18	CASSRRGPSGNTIYF	TGTGCCAGCTCTAGGCGGGGGCCCTCTGGAAACACCATATATTTT
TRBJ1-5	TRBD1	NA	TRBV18	CASRQEGAGNQPQHF	TGTGCCAGCCGTCAGGAGGGGGCTGGCAATCAGCCCCAGCATTTT
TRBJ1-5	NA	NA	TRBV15	CATSREGQRGQPQHF	TGTGCCACCAGCAGAGAAGGACAAAGAGGACAGCCCCAGCATTTT
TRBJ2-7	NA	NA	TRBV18	CASSTLSYEQYF	TGTGCCAGCTCAACTCTCTCCTACGAGCAGTACTTC
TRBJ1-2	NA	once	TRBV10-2	CASSETANNGYTF	TGCGCCAGCAGTGAGACAGCAAACAATGGCTACACCTTC
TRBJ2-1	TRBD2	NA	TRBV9	CASSVSSGASSYNEQFF	TGTGCCAGCAGCGTTTCTAGCGGGGCGAGCTCCTACAATGAGCAGTTCTTC
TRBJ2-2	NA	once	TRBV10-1	CASNRTGLLNTGELFF	TGCGCCAGCAATAGGACGGGACTCTTGAACACCGGGGAGCTGTTTTTT
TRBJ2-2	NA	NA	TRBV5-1	CASSILSRGQDTGELFF	TGCGCCAGCAGCATCCTTTCCCGAGGGCAGGACACCGGGGAGCTGTTTTTT
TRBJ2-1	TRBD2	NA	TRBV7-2	CASSPSGGSSYNEQFF	TGTGCCAGCAGCCCCAGCGGGGGGAGCTCCTACAATGAGCAGTTCTTC
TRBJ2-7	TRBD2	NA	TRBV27	CASSYIAPTGGRTYEQYF	TGTGCCAGCAGTTATATTGCCCCCACTGGCGGGAGGACTTACGAGCAGTACTTC
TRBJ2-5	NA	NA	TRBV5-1	CASSLALGQETQYF	TGCGCCAGCAGCTTGGCACTAGGCCAAGAGACCCAGTACTTC
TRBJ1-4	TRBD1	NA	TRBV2	CASRRGPNEKLFF	TGTGCCAGCAGGAGGGGGCCTAATGAAAAACTGTTTTTT
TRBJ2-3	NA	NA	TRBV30	CAWSMGRTSSDTQYF	TGTGCCTGGAGTATGGGGCGGACATCCTCAGATACGCAGTATTTT
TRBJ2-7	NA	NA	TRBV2	CASGVSHSYEQYF	TGTGCCTCCGGGGTATCGCACTCCTACGAGCAGTACTTC
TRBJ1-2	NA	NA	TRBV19	CASSTGLANYGYTF	TGTGCCAGTAGTACAGGGTTAGCTAACTATGGCTACACCTTC
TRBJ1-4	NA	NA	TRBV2	CASRVGQLNEKLFF	TGTGCCAGCAGAGTTGGACAGTTAAATGAAAAACTGTTTTTT
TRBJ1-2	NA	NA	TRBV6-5	CASSYKSGSHGYTF	TGTGCCAGCAGTTACAAATCCGGGAGTCATGGCTACACCTTC
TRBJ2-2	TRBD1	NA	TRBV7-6	CASSDPNRGSNTGELFF	TGTGCCAGCAGCGATCCGAACAGGGGTTCTAACACCGGGGAGCTGTTTTTT
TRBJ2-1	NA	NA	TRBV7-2	CASSQGGNNEQFF	TGTGCCAGCAGCCAGGGGGGTAACAATGAGCAGTTCTTC
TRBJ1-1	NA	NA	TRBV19	CASSTFFQGGTEAFF	TGTGCCAGTAGTACATTTTTCCAGGGAGGAACTGAAGCTTTCTTT
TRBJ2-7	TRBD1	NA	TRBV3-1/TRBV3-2	CASSQVQGQYEQYF	TGTGCCAGCAGCCAAGTACAGGGGCAGTACGAGCAGTACTTC
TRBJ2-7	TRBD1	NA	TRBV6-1	CASSGRWTGASYEQYF	TGTGCCAGCAGTGGTCGTTGGACAGGGGCCTCCTACGAGCAGTACTTC
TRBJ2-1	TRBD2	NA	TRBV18	CASSPPGLAGNNEQFF	TGTGCCAGCTCACCGCCGGGACTAGCGGGAAACAATGAGCAGTTCTTC
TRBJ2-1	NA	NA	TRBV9	CASSAKGLDNEQFF	TGTGCCAGCAGCGCCAAGGGGTTAGACAATGAGCAGTTCTTC
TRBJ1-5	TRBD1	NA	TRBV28	CASSLGGDRGRYQPQHF	TGTGCCAGCAGTTTGGGGGGGGACAGGGGGCGATATCAGCCCCAGCATTTT
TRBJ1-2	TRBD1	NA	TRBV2	CASSYRGLYGYTF	TGTGCCAGCAGTTACAGGGGGCTCTATGGCTACACCTTC
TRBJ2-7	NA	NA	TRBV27	CASSPSVGVSYEQYF	TGTGCCAGCAGCCCGTCGGTCGGGGTGAGCTACGAGCAGTACTTC
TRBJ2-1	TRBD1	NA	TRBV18	CASSPLEGAGEQFF	TGTGCCAGCTCACCCCTCGAGGGGGCCGGTGAGCAGTTCTTC
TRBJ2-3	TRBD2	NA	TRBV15	CATRGGRAVDTQYF	TGTGCCACCAGAGGTGGGAGGGCTGTAGATACGCAGTATTTT
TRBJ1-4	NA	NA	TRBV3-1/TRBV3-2	CASSQAGRTTNEKLFF	TGTGCCAGCAGCCAAGCAGGCCGCACCACTAATGAAAAACTGTTTTTT
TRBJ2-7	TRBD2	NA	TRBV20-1	CSASDPLAGWAYEQYF	TGCAGTGCTAGTGACCCACTAGCGGGTTGGGCCTACGAGCAGTACTTC
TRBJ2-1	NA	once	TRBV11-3	CASSLGAVTYNEQFF	TGTGCCAGCAGCTTAGGCGCCGTAACCTACAATGAGCAGTTCTTC
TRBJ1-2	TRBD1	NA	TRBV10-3	CAISEAGTGPHGYTF	TGTGCCATCAGTGAGGCCGGGACAGGGCCTCATGGCTACACCTTC
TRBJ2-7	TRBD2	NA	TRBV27	CASGSGKTYEQYF	TGTGCCAGCGGCAGCGGGAAGACCTACGAGCAGTACTTC
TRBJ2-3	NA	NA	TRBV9	CASSGSGPTDTQYF	TGTGCCAGCAGCGGAAGCGGGCCCACAGATACGCAGTATTTT
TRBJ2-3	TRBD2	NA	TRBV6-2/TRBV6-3	CASSYGRLAEFTDTQYF	TGTGCCAGCAGTTACGGCCGACTAGCGGAGTTCACAGATACGCAGTATTTT
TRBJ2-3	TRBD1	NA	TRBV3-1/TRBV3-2	CASSLWNQQGLQSDTQYF	TGTGCCAGCAGCCTCTGGAACCAACAGGGGTTACAATCAGATACGCAGTATTTT
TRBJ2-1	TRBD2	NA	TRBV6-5	CASSYPGLAGEQFF	TGTGCCAGCAGTTACCCGGGACTAGCGGGAGAGCAGTTCTTC
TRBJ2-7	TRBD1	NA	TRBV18	CASSGDRYEQYF	TGTGCCAGCTCAGGGGACAGATACGAGCAGTACTTC
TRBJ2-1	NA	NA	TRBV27	CASRSTNEQFF	TGTGCCAGCCGCTCTACTAATGAGCAGTTCTTC
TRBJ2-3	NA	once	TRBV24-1	CATSDLVHSADLSTDTQYF	TGTGCCACCAGTGATTTAGTCCACTCAGCGGACCTCTCCACAGATACGCAGTATTTT
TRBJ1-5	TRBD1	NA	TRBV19	CASSNQGASQPQHF	TGTGCCAGTAGTAATCAGGGGGCAAGTCAGCCCCAGCATTTT
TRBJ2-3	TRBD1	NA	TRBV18	CASSGQGKADTQYF	TGTGCCAGCTCAGGACAGGGGAAGGCAGATACGCAGTATTTT
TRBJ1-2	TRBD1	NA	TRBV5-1	CASSSGQGPYGYTF	TGCGCCAGCAGCTCAGGACAGGGGCCCTATGGCTACACCTTC
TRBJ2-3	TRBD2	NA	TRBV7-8	CASSLGGLAGGEDTQYF	TGTGCCAGCAGCTTAGGCGGACTAGCGGGAGGGGAAGATACGCAGTATTTT
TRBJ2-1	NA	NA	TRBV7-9	CASSPRRGFF	TGTGCCAGCAGCCCCCGCCGCGGGTTCTTC
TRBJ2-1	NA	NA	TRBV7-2	CASSLTRQAYNEQFF	TGTGCCAGTAGCTTAACCCGACAGGCCTACAATGAGCAGTTCTTC
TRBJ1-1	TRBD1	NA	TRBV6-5	CASNPTGGEGTEAFF	TGTGCCAGCAATCCGACAGGGGGCGAGGGCACTGAAGCTTTCTTT
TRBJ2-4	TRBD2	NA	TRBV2	CASSGVAGDRYF	TGTGCCAGCAGTGGGGTAGCGGGAGATAGATACTTC
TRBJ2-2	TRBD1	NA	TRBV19	CASSIASSWGTGVTGELFF	TGTGCCAGTAGTATAGCTTCCTCGTGGGGGACAGGGGTCACCGGGGAGCTGTTTTTT
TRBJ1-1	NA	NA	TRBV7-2	CASSPSTDEAFF	TGTGCCAGCAGCCCGTCGACAGATGAAGCTTTCTTT
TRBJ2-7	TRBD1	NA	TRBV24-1	CATSGTGDPPYEQYF	TGTGCCACCAGCGGGACAGGGGACCCACCCTACGAGCAGTACTTC
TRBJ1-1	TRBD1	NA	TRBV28	CASSPSDRDTEAFF	TGTGCCAGCAGTCCCTCGGACAGGGACACTGAAGCTTTCTTT
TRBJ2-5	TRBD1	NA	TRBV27	CASSPGTGGGGKTQYF	TGTGCCAGCAGTCCAGGGACAGGGGGGGGTGGTAAAACCCAGTACTTC
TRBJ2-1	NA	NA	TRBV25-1	CASSGPREVNEQFF	TGTGCCAGCAGTGGACCCCGGGAAGTAAATGAGCAGTTCTTC